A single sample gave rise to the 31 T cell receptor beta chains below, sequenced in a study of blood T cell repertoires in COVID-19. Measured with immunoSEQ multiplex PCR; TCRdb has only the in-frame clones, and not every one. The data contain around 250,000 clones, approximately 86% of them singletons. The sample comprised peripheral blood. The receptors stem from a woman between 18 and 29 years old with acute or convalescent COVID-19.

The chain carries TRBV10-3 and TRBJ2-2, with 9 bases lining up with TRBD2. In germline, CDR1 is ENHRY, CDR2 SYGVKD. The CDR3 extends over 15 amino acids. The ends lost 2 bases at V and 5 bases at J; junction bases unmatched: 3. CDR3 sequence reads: CAISEAGGGTGELFF. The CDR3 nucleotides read TGTGCCATCAGTGAGGCGGGAGGGGGAACCGGGGAGCTGTTTTTT.

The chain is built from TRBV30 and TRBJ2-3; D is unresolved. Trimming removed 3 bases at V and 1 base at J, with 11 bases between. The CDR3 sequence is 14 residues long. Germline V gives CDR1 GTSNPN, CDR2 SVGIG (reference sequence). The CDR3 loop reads CAWSPNSGTDTQYF. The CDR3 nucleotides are TGTGCCTGGAGCCCTAATTCGGGCACAGATACGCAGTATTTT.

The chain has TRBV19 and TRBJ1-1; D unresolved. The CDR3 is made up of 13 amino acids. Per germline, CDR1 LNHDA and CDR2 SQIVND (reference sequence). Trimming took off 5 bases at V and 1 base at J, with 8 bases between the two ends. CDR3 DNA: TGTGCCAGTAGTTTCAGTACGAACACTGAAGCTTTCTTT. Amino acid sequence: CASSFSTNTEAFF.

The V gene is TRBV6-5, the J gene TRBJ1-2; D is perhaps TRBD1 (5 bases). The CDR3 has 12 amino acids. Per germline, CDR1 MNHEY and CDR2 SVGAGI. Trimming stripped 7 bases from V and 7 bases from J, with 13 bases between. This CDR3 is CASKPQGAGYTF. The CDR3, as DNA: TGTGCCAGCAAACCCCAAGGGGCTGGCTACACCTTC.

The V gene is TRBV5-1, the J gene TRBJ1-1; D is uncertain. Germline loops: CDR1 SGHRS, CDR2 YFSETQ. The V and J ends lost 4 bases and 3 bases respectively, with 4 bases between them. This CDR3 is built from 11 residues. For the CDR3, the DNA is TGCGCCAGCAGCCAGGACACTGAAGCTTTCTTT. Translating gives CASSQDTEAFF.

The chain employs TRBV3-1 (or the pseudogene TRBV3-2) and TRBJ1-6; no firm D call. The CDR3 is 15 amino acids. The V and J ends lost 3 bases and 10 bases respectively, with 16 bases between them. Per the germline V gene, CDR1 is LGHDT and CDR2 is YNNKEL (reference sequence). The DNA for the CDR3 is TGTGCCAGCAGCCAGACGGGGATGCCGGGGTCACCCCTCCACTTT. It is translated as CASSQTGMPGSPLHF.

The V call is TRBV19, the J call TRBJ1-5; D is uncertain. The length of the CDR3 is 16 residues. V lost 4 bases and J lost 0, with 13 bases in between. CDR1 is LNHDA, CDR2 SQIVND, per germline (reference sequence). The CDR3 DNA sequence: TGTGCCAGTAGTACCGTCACAGAATATAGCAATCAGCCCCAGCATTTT. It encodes CASSTVTEYSNQPQHF.

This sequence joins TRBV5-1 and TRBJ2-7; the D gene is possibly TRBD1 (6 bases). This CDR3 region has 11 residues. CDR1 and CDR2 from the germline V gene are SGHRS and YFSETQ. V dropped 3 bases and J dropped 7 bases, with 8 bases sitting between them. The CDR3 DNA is TGCGCCAGCAGCTCCCAGGGGGAGCAGTACTTC. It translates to CASSSQGEQYF.

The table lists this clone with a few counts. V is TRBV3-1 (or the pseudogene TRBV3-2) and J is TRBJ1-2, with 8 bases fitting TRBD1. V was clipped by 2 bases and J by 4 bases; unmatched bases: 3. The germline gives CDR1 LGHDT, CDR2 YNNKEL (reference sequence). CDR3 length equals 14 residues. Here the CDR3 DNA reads TGTGCCAGCAGCCAACCAACAGGGGGCTATGGCTACACCTTC. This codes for CASSQPTGGYGYTF.

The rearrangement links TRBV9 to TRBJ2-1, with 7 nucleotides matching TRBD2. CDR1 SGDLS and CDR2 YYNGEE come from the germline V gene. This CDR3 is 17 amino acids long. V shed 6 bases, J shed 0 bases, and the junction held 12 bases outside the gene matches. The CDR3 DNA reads TGTGCCAGCACCACCCTGGGCAGCGGGACCTCCTACAATGAGCAGTTCTTC. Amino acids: CASTTLGSGTSYNEQFF.

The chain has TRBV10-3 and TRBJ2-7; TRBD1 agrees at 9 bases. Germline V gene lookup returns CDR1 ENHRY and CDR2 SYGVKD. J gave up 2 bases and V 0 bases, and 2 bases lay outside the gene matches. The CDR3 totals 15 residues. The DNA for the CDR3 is TGTGCCATCAGTGAGTCCGGACAGGGGACCTACGAGCAGTACTTC. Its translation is CAISESGQGTYEQYF.

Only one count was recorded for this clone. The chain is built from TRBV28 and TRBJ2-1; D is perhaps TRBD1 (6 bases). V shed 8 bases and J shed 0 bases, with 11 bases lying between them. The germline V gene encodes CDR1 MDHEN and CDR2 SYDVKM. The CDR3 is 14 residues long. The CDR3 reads CASAGTPSYNEQFF. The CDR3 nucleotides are TGTGCCAGCGCCGGGACACCCTCCTACAATGAGCAGTTCTTC.

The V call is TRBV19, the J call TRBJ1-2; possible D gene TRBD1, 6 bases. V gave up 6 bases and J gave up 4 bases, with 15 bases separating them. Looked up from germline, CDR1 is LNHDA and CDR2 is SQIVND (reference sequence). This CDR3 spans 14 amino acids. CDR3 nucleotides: TGTGCCAGTAGGACTGACAGGTCCCCCTATGGCTACACCTTC. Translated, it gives CASRTDRSPYGYTF.

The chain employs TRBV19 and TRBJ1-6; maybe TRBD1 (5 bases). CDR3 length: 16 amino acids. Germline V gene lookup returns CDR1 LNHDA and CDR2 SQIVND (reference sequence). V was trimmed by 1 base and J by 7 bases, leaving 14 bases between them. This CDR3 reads CASSIVSGKANSPLHF. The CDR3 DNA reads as TGTGCCAGTAGTATAGTATCAGGGAAGGCGAATTCACCCCTCCACTTT.

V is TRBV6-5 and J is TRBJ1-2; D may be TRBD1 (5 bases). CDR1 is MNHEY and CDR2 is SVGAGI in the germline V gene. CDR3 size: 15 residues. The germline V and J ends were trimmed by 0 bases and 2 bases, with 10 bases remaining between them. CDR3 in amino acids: CASSYSMGQNYGYTF. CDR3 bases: TGTGCCAGCAGTTACTCGATGGGGCAGAACTATGGCTACACCTTC.

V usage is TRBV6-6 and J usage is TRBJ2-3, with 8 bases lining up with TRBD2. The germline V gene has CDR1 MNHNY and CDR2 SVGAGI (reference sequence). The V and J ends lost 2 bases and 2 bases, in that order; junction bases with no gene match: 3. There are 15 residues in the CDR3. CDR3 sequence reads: CASSYVAGLTDTQYF. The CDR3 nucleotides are TGTGCCAGCAGTTACGTAGCGGGACTCACAGATACGCAGTATTTT.

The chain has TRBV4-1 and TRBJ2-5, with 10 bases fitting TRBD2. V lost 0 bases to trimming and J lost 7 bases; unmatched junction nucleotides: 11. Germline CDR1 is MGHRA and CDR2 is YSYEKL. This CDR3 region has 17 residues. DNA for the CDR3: TGCGCCAGCAGCCAAGAGCCCAGCGGGAGGGCCAAGGGGACCCAGTACTTC. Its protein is CASSQEPSGRAKGTQYF.

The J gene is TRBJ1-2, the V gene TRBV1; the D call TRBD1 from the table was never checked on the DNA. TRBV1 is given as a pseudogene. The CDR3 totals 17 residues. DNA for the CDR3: TGCACCAGCAGCCAACATCGACAGGGGGCTCTGAACTATGGCTACACCTTC. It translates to CTSSQHRQGALNYGYTF.

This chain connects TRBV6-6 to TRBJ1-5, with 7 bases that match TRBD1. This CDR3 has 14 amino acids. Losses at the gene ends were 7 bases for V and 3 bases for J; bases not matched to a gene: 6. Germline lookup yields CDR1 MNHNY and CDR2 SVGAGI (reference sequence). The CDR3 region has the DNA TGTGCCAGCACCCCGGGGACAGACAATCAGCCCCAGCATTTT. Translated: CASTPGTDNQPQHF.

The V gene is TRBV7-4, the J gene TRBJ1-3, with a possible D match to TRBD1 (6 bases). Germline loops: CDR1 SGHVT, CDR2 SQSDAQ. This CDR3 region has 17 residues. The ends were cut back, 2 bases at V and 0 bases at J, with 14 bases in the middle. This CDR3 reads CASSLFPDRYSGNTIYF. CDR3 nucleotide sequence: TGTGCCAGCAGCTTATTCCCGGACAGATACTCTGGAAACACCATATATTTT.

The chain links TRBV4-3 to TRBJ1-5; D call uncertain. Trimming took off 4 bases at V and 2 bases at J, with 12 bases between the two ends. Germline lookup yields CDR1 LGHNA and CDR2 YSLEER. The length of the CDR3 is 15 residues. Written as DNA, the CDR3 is TGCGCCAGCAGCCCTGGACTTCTCGGCAATCAGCCCCAGCATTTT. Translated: CASSPGLLGNQPQHF.

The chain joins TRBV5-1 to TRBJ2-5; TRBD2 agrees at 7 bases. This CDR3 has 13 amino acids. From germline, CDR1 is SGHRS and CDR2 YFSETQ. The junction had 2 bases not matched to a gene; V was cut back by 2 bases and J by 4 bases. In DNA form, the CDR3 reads TGCGCCAGCAGCTTACTAGCGAGAGAGACCCAGTACTTC. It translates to CASSLLARETQYF.

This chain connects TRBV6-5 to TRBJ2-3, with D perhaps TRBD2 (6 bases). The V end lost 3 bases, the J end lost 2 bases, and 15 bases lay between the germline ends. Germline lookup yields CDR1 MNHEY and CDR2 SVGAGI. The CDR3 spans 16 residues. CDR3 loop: CASSYTGEANTDTQYF. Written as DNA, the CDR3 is TGTGCCAGCAGTTATACGGGGGAAGCTAACACAGATACGCAGTATTTT.

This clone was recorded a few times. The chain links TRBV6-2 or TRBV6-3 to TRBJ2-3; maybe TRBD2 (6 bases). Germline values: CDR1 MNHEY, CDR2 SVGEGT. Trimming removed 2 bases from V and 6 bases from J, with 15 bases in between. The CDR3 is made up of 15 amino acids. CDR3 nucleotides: TGTGCCAGCAGTTACGCGGGACCCCGCCCTGATACGCAGTATTTT. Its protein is CASSYAGPRPDTQYF.

CDR3 nucleotides: TGTGCCAGCAGTGGACGGGACAGGGGGAGGCCAACCAACTACAATGAGCAGTTCTTC. Protein sequence: CASSGRDRGRPTNYNEQFF. The chain joins TRBV2 to TRBJ2-1; 11 positions match TRBD1. Germline V gene lookup returns CDR1 SNHLY and CDR2 FYNNEI. The V and J ends lost 4 bases and 3 bases, in that order; junction bases with no gene match: 14. This CDR3 is built from 19 residues.

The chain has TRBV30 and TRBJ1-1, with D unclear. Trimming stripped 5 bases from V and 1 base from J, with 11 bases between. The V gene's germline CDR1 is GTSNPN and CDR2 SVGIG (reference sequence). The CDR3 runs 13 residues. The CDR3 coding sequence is TGTGCCTGGGGGCGGTCGAGGAACACTGAAGCTTTCTTT. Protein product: CAWGRSRNTEAFF. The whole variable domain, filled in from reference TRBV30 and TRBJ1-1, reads SQTIHQWPATLVQPVGSPLSLECTVEGTSNPNLYWYRQAAGRGLQLLFYSVGIGQISSEVPQNLSASRPQDRQFILSSKKLLLSDSGFYLCAWGRSRNTEAFFGQGTRLTVV.

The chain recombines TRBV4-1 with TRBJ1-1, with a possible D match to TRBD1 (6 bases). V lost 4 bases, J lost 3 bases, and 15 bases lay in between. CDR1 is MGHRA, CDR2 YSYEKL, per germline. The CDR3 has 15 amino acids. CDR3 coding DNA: TGCGCCAGCAGCCCCCTGGGGGGGGCCCACACTGAAGCTTTCTTT. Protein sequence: CASSPLGGAHTEAFF.

The DNA of the CDR3 is TGTGCCAGCAGTTACCGGGGACAGGGGGCCTACAATGAGCAGTTCTTC. It encodes CASSYRGQGAYNEQFF. The chain couples TRBV6-2 or TRBV6-3 to TRBJ2-1; TRBD1 aligns across 11 bases. The CDR3 consists of 16 residues. After removal of 2 bases from V and 2 bases from J, the junction contained 2 bases not matched to a gene. The germline CDR1 and CDR2 sequences are MNHEY and SVGEGT.

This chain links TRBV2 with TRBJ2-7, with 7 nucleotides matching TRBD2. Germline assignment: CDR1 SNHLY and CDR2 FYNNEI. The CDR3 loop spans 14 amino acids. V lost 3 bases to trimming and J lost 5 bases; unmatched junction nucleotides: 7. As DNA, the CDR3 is TGTGCCAGCAGTGATACCGGGAGGATCCACGAGCAGTACTTC. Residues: CASSDTGRIHEQYF.

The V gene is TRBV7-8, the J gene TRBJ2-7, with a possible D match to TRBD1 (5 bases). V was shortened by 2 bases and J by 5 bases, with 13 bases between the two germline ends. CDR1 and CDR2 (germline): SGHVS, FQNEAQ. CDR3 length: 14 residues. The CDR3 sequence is CASSLLSGIDEQYF. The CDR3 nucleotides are TGTGCCAGCAGCTTACTTTCAGGGATCGACGAGCAGTACTTC.

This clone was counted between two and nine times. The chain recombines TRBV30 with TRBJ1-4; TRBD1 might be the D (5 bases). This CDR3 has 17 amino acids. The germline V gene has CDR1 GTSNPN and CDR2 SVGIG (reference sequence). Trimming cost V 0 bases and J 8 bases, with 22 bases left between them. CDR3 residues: CAWSVMQAEGGAEKLFF. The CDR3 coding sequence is TGTGCCTGGAGTGTAATGCAGGCGGAGGGTGGGGCCGAAAAACTGTTTTTT.